This TCR beta chain was documented in a study of tumor-infiltrating lymphocytes in primary liver carcinoma. Blood RNA came from unsorted whole blood; germline DNA was also extracted. Germline CDR1 reads SGHAT; CDR2 reads FQNNGV. The CDR3 totals 16 residues. General study points: Blood fell significantly below tumors in its top-250-clone fraction (p = 0.039). Comparison of CD4+ and CD8+ repertoires was precluded by bulk unsorted samples.

For this clonotype: Its antigen is undetermined. One junction end does not reproduce the germline sequence, and a read error may be involved.

TCR beta cDNA was made from roughly 500 ng total RNA with a constant-region primer. Libraries of TCR beta came from three nested multiplex PCR rounds with slightly modified ARM-PCR. Each of the first two PCR rounds ran nine to ten cycles with TRBV1-TRBV30 forward and C-beta reverse primers. TCRdb called the multiplex PCR reads again in MiXCR, with one record for every CDR3 protein. The data contain about 200,000 distinct CDR3 sequences, about 65% of them singletons. This chain links TRBV11-2 with TRBJ2-5, with D hard to call. This clonotype was obtained from a woman aged 55-75 years with primary liver carcinoma and hepatitis B virus infection. Sequencing used peripheral blood. The CDR3 reads CASSLGMGYPGEIQHF. The CDR3 DNA reads TGTGCCAGCAGCTTGGGTATGGGTTATCCAGGAGAGATCCAGCACTTC.